The 27 T cell receptor beta chains listed next were all sequenced from one sample in a study of blood T cells in healthy people across ages. Sample-barcoded 5' priming and a J-beta primer mix drove a second PCR of roughly 7 to 11 cycles. TCRdb reanalysed the 5' RACE reads using MiXCR and keeps one entry per CDR3 protein. The sample contains about 1,500,000 distinct CDR3 sequences, roughly 45% of which appear only once. The specimen sequenced was blood. The receptor set was obtained from a woman aged 18-35 years in good health.

The chain links TRBV20-1 to TRBJ1-2; a weak D match, TRBD1 (6 bases). Per germline, CDR1 DFQATT and CDR2 SNEGSKA (reference sequence). Trimming cost V 5 bases and J 4 bases, with 14 bases left between them. The CDR3 loop spans 13 amino acids. CDR3 in DNA: TGCAGTGCTCAAGGGGGTTTTGGCTATGGCTACACCTTC. This translates into CSAQGGFGYGYTF.

V is TRBV6-6 and J is TRBJ2-1, with TRBD2 matching 8 bases. V was clipped by 6 bases and J by 2 bases; unmatched bases: 6. In germline, CDR1 is MNHNY, CDR2 SVGAGI (reference sequence). The CDR3 extends over 15 amino acids. The CDR3 spells CASSPAAGAYNEQFF. CDR3 DNA: TGTGCCAGCAGCCCGGCAGCGGGGGCCTACAATGAGCAGTTCTTC.

This clonotype was detected only a few times. The J gene is TRBJ2-1, the V gene TRBV28, with 7 bases fitting TRBD2. V shed 8 bases and J 5 bases; nucleotides not matched to a gene: 9. This CDR3 is 14 amino acids long. Germline values: CDR1 MDHEN, CDR2 SYDVKM. The CDR3 DNA reads TGTGCCAGCCTCTTGGCGGGAGCAAACAATGAGCAGTTCTTC. Protein sequence: CASLLAGANNEQFF.

The V and J genes are TRBV4-1 and TRBJ2-5, with D possibly being TRBD1 (6 bases). The CDR3 has 14 amino acids. Trimming removed 0 bases at V and 5 bases at J, with 10 bases between. Germline loops: CDR1 MGHRA, CDR2 YSYEKL. The CDR3 bases are TGCGCCAGCAGCCAAGATCAGGGGTTGGAGACCCAGTACTTC. Its protein is CASSQDQGLETQYF.

The table lists this clonotype with a few counts. The V gene is TRBV6-5, the J gene TRBJ2-3; 7 bases fit TRBD2. The CDR3 has 18 residues. Trimming cost V 2 bases and J 2 bases; bases outside gene matches: 13. The germline gives CDR1 MNHEY, CDR2 SVGAGI. CDR3 sequence (DNA): TGTGCCAGCAGTTACCCATCCCTAGCGGCCGAATCCACAGATACGCAGTATTTT. Residues: CASSYPSLAAESTDTQYF.

This clonotype has just a few counts. The chain recombines TRBV5-1 with TRBJ2-1; 14 nucleotides align to TRBD2. V was clipped by 4 bases and J by 8 bases; unmatched bases: 5. The CDR3 totals 15 residues. The germline gives CDR1 SGHRS, CDR2 YFSETQ. For the CDR3, the DNA is TGCGCCAGCAGCCGGGGACTAGCGGGAGTATATGAGCAGTTCTTC. Translation: CASSRGLAGVYEQFF. The whole variable domain, filled in from reference TRBV5-1 and TRBJ2-1, reads KAGVTQTPRYLIKTRGQQVTLSCSPISGHRSVSWYQQTPGQGLQFLFEYFSETQRNKGNFPGRFSGRQFSNSRSEMNVSTLELGDSALYLCASSRGLAGVYEQFFGPGTRLTVL.

The chain combines TRBV9 with TRBJ1-2; the match to TRBD1 covers 8 bases. Trimming at V came to 3 bases and at J to 4 bases, leaving 5 bases not matched to a gene. CDR1 is SGDLS, CDR2 YYNGEE, per germline. The CDR3 spans 14 residues. The CDR3 nucleotides are TGTGCCAGCAGCGCAGAGACAGGGGCCTATGGCTACACCTTC. Translation gives CASSAETGAYGYTF.

Many counts were recorded for this clonotype. The CDR3 DNA is TGTGCCAGCAGACCAGACAGGGTGAACACCGGGGAGCTGTTTTTT. Translated: CASRPDRVNTGELFF. This chain links TRBV28 with TRBJ2-2; 7 bases are shared with TRBD1. The CDR3 is made up of 15 amino acids. V shed 6 bases, J shed 1 base, and the junction held 5 bases outside the gene matches. Germline assignment: CDR1 MDHEN and CDR2 SYDVKM.

This chain connects TRBV27 to TRBJ1-6; the match to TRBD1 covers 7 bases. CDR1 is MNHEY, CDR2 SMNVEV, per germline (reference sequence). The CDR3 is made up of 14 amino acids. J lost 8 bases, V lost 3 bases, and 4 bases had no gene match. CDR3 sequence reads: CASSFQGVDSPLHF. For the CDR3, the DNA is TGTGCCAGCAGTTTCCAGGGGGTGGATTCACCCCTCCACTTT.

The rearrangement links TRBV20-1 to TRBJ2-1, with D maybe TRBD2 (6 bases). CDR3 length: 20 amino acids. With 3 bases removed from V and 0 bases from J, the gap between germline ends came to 27 bases. Germline lookup yields CDR1 DFQATT and CDR2 SNEGSKA (reference sequence). CDR3 DNA: TGCAGTGCTAGCCCGAGGGTGGCGGGAATGATTATTAGCTCCTACAATGAGCAGTTCTTC. It specifies CSASPRVAGMIISSYNEQFF.

This clonotype showed up just a few times. This chain links TRBV6-1 with TRBJ2-7; TRBD2 agrees at 7 bases. Trimming removed 1 base from V and 5 bases from J; junction bases left unmatched: 11. Per germline, CDR1 MNHNS and CDR2 SASEGT. This CDR3 has 16 residues. The CDR3 spells CASSEDGGTGGDEQYF. The CDR3 bases are TGTGCCAGCAGTGAAGATGGAGGGACGGGAGGCGACGAGCAGTACTTC.

This clonotype was observed many times. The gene calls are TRBV10-2 and TRBJ2-7; D is unclear. Germline lookup yields CDR1 WSHSY and CDR2 SAAADI. With 6 bases removed from V and 6 bases from J, the gap between germline ends came to 9 bases. There are 11 residues in the CDR3. Here the CDR3 reads CASSPGPEQYF. The CDR3 DNA is TGCGCCAGCAGCCCAGGTCCCGAGCAGTACTTC.

This chain links TRBV5-1 with TRBJ2-7, with D unclear. The CDR3 covers 16 residues. Germline V lookup: CDR1 SGHRS, CDR2 YFSETQ. Trimming left V 1 base short and J 4 bases short, with 18 bases between. CDR3 sequence (DNA): TGCGCCAGCAGCTTGACCCGAGTCTCCCGGAAATACGAGCAGTACTTC. It translates to CASSLTRVSRKYEQYF.

The chain carries TRBV2 and TRBJ2-7; perhaps TRBD1 as D (5 bases). The V end was cut by 4 bases, the J end by 6 bases, with 7 bases between. The CDR3 is 11 residues long. Per the germline V gene, CDR1 is SNHLY and CDR2 is FYNNEI. The chain's CDR3 is CASSGRVEQYF. The CDR3 region has the DNA TGTGCCAGCAGTGGCAGGGTCGAGCAGTACTTC.

This clonotype was seen many times. The chain employs TRBV4-1 and TRBJ2-7, with TRBD2 matching 9 bases. The trim removed 1 base at V and 2 bases at J, leaving 9 bases unmatched. Germline V CDR1 and CDR2: MGHRA, YSYEKL. CDR3 length: 17 residues. The CDR3, as DNA: TGCGCCAGCAGCCAAGTTGATATGGGACTAGCTACCTACGAGCAGTACTTC. It specifies CASSQVDMGLATYEQYF.

This clonotype was seen a handful of times. The chain is built from TRBV7-2 and TRBJ2-5; tentatively, D is TRBD1 (5 bases). The DNA end is a closer match to TRBJ2-7, so the J assignment may be wrong. This CDR3 is 17 amino acids long. Germline CDR1 and CDR2: SGHTA and FQGNSA. CDR3 nucleotides: TGTGCCAGCAGCTTAGTCGTTCTGGGGCAGGGCCGATACGAGCAGTACTTC. This encodes CASSLVVLGQGRYEQYF.

The chain employs TRBV29-1 and TRBJ1-1, with D unclear. Per the germline V gene, CDR1 is SQVTM and CDR2 is ANQGSEA. V was cut by 7 bases and J by 4 bases, with 10 bases left in between. The CDR3 runs 11 residues. The CDR3 nucleotides are TGCAGCGCCCAAAAGCTCACTGAAGCTTTCTTT. It specifies CSAQKLTEAFF.

In DNA, the CDR3 is TGTGCCAGCAGCCCCCTCGGACAGTTGGAATACAATGAGCAGTACTTC. Translation: CASSPLGQLEYNEQYF. This rearrangement joins TRBV14 to TRBJ2-5; a possible D gene is TRBD1 (6 bases). V gave up 4 bases and J gave up 11 bases, with 26 bases separating them. CDR3 length: 16 amino acids. Germline assignment: CDR1 SGHDN and CDR2 FVKESK.

This clonotype was picked up a small number of times. The chain employs TRBV4-2 and TRBJ2-1; no clear D gene. V lost 1 base to trimming and J lost 2 bases, with 12 bases between them. Germline V gene data show CDR1 as LGHNA and CDR2 as YNFKEQ. This CDR3 region has 16 residues. The CDR3 nucleotides are TGTGCCAGCAGCCAAGTGGGATTACTTCCCTACAATGAGCAGTTCTTC. Translated, it gives CASSQVGLLPYNEQFF.

This chain links TRBV3-1 with TRBJ2-3; 9 bases line up with TRBD2. With 4 bases clipped from V and 3 bases from J, the junction kept 17 bases outside the gene matches. CDR1 is LGHDT and CDR2 is YNNKEL in the germline V gene (reference sequence). The CDR3 has 19 residues. DNA of the CDR3: TGTGCCAGCAGCCTCCGAAGGGCGGGACTAGCTATTGGGACAGATACGCAGTATTTT. It encodes CASSLRRAGLAIGTDTQYF.

The chain recombines TRBV29-1 with TRBJ2-2; TRBD1 agrees at 9 bases. The CDR3 extends over 15 amino acids. Germline-derived CDR1 and CDR2 are SQVTM and ANQGSEA. With 7 bases clipped from V and 6 bases from J, the junction kept 12 bases outside the gene matches. This chain's CDR3 is CSAEGTGKKAGELFF. The CDR3 DNA reads as TGCAGCGCCGAGGGGACAGGGAAGAAGGCCGGGGAGCTGTTTTTT.

This clonotype was seen a few times. This chain links TRBV29-1 with TRBJ1-2; D may be TRBD1 (6 bases). The CDR3 consists of 12 residues. The germline CDR1 and CDR2 sequences are SQVTM and ANQGSEA. Trimming took 6 bases from V and 3 from J, leaving 11 bases between them. CDR3: CSVGGLDYGYTF. For the CDR3, the DNA is TGCAGCGTGGGGGGGCTAGACTATGGCTACACCTTC.

V is TRBV27 and J is TRBJ1-5; D unclear. CDR1 is MNHEY, CDR2 SMNVEV, per germline (reference sequence). V was clipped by 3 bases and J by 3 bases, with 12 bases between them. The CDR3 is 15 amino acids. The CDR3 coding sequence is TGTGCCAGCAGTTTGCCCAGCTCGGCCAATCAGCCCCAGCATTTT. Residues: CASSLPSSANQPQHF.

This CDR3 is CASSDGGRVFSGANVLTF. As DNA, the CDR3 is TGTGCCAGCAGTGACGGGGGGCGCGTATTTTCTGGGGCCAACGTCCTGACTTTC. V usage is TRBV2 and J usage is TRBJ2-6; TRBD2 might be the D (7 bases). V was clipped by 3 bases and J by 1 base, with 16 bases between them. CDR1 and CDR2 (germline): SNHLY, FYNNEI. The CDR3 totals 18 residues.

On this clonotype: A junction end diverges from the germline sequence, so it may reflect a read error. V usage is TRBV5-1 and J usage is TRBJ2-3; D gene uncertain. The CDR3 has 13 residues. CDR1 is SGHRS and CDR2 is YFSETQ in the germline V gene. CDR3 amino acids: CVSSPQSTDTQYF. The CDR3 coding sequence is TGCGTCAGCAGCCCCCAGAGCACAGATACGCAGTATTTT.

This clonotype showed up just a few times. This rearrangement joins TRBV12-3 or TRBV12-4 to TRBJ2-5; 10 bases map to TRBD2. This CDR3 contains 16 residues. Germline trimming cut 3 bases from V and 3 bases from J; bases unmatched to any gene: 7. CDR3 loop: CASSLSSSGREETQYF. DNA for the CDR3: TGTGCCAGCAGTTTGAGTTCGAGCGGGAGGGAAGAGACCCAGTACTTC.

This clonotype was found a few times. This chain connects TRBV10-3 to TRBJ2-1; TRBD2 matches at 7 bases. This CDR3 has 14 amino acids. J gave up 2 bases and V 10 bases, and 8 bases lay outside the gene matches. Looked up from germline, CDR1 is ENHRY and CDR2 is SYGVKD. As DNA, the CDR3 is TGTGCCACCAACCCTAGCGGACCCTACAATGAGCAGTTCTTC. Residues: CATNPSGPYNEQFF.